The 26 T cell receptor beta chains listed next were all sequenced from one sample in a study of T cells in localized non-small cell lung cancer. Measured with immunoSEQ multiplex PCR; TCRdb has only the in-frame clones, and not every one. The profile shows about 15,000 clones, around 81% of them singletons. Sample: peripheral blood, taken before any cancer treatment. The source of these receptors is a female donor of 60 years or more with stage I squamous cell lung carcinoma.

In its sample, this clone was seen a few times. The CDR3 here is CASSYTGGFNQPQHF. The CDR3, as DNA: TGTGCCAGCAGTTATACAGGGGGATTCAATCAGCCCCAGCATTTT. V and J are TRBV7-9 and TRBJ1-5; 8 nucleotides agree with TRBD1. With 6 bases clipped from V and 3 bases from J, the junction kept 7 bases outside the gene matches. The CDR3 contains 15 residues. Per germline, CDR1 SEHNR and CDR2 FQNEAQ (reference sequence). The whole variable domain, remainder taken from reference TRBV7-9 and TRBJ1-5, is DTGVSQNPRHKITKRGQNVTFRCDPISEHNRLYWYRQTLGQGPEFLTYFQNEAQLEKSRLLSDRFSAERPKGSFSTLEIQRTEQGDSAMYLCASSYTGGFNQPQHFGDGTRLSIL.

The gene calls are TRBV6-6 and TRBJ1-5, with TRBD1 as a possible D gene (6 bases). Deletions cut 5 bases from V and 6 bases from J, with 17 bases between. In germline, CDR1 is MNHNY, CDR2 SVGAGI (reference sequence). The CDR3 totals 15 residues. CDR3: CASSNPKGGGQPQHF. For the CDR3, the DNA is TGTGCCAGCAGTAACCCTAAGGGGGGGGGTCAGCCCCAGCATTTT.

This chain joins TRBV4-1 and TRBJ1-4, with TRBD1 identical over 10 bases. This CDR3 has 18 residues. The V and J ends lost 3 bases and 0 bases, in that order; junction bases with no gene match: 7. Germline loops: CDR1 MGHRA, CDR2 YSYEKL. CDR3 in amino acids: CASSQEGQGHPTNEKLFF. Here the CDR3 DNA reads TGCGCCAGCAGCCAGGAGGGACAGGGGCATCCAACTAATGAAAAACTGTTTTTT.

The V call is TRBV10-3, the J call TRBJ1-2, with no clear D. The germline CDR1 and CDR2 sequences are ENHRY and SYGVKD. V lost 4 bases, J lost 3 bases, and 9 bases lay in between. The CDR3 spans 13 residues. CDR3 sequence (DNA): TGTGCCATCAGTGTAGACGGCGACTATGGCTACACCTTC. Amino acid sequence: CAISVDGDYGYTF.

This clone was seen a single time. In DNA, the CDR3 is TGTGCCAGCTCACCATTTGGGACAGGAACCTACGAGCAGTACTTC. Protein: CASSPFGTGTYEQYF. The chain combines TRBV18 with TRBJ2-7, with TRBD1 matching 8 bases. The ends lost 2 bases at V and 2 bases at J; junction bases unmatched: 5. Germline V gene data show CDR1 as KGHSH and CDR2 as LQKENI. This CDR3 has 15 amino acids.

V gene TRBV5-4 combines with J gene TRBJ1-4; D is perhaps TRBD1 (5 bases). Trimming stripped 3 bases from V and 0 bases from J, with 9 bases between. There are 15 residues in the CDR3. Germline assignment: CDR1 SGHNT and CDR2 YYREEE (reference sequence). The CDR3 sequence is CASSSPGATNEKLFF. Written as DNA, the CDR3 is TGTGCCAGCAGCTCCCCGGGGGCAACTAATGAAAAACTGTTTTTT.

In this sample, this clone turned up once. The chain recombines TRBV19 with TRBJ1-2, with D uncertain. CDR3 length: 14 amino acids. With 6 bases removed from V and 6 bases from J, the gap between germline ends came to 17 bases. Germline V gene data show CDR1 as LNHDA and CDR2 as SQIVND (reference sequence). CDR3 protein: CASRKPDEQDGYTF. CDR3 nucleotides: TGTGCCAGTAGAAAACCCGACGAGCAGGATGGCTACACCTTC.

This sequence joins TRBV7-9 and TRBJ1-6; maybe TRBD1 (5 bases). CDR1 and CDR2 (germline): SEHNR, FQNEAQ (reference sequence). The CDR3 length is 14 residues. The V gene lost 5 bases and the J gene lost 6 bases, with 11 bases spanning the gap. The CDR3 sequence: CASSPWGSNSPLHF. In DNA form, the CDR3 reads TGTGCCAGCAGCCCTTGGGGCAGTAATTCACCCCTCCACTTT.

The rearrangement links TRBV11-3 to TRBJ2-7; D gene ambiguous. The CDR3 is 13 amino acids. Germline CDR1 SGHNT, CDR2 YENEEA. With 1 base removed from V and 7 bases from J, the gap between germline ends came to 11 bases. Here the CDR3 DNA reads TGTGCCAGCAGCTTAGCCCCCTTGAGAGAGCAGTACTTC. This sequence encodes CASSLAPLREQYF.

This chain uses TRBV9 with TRBJ2-3, with D uncertain. The V gene lost 0 bases and the J gene lost 4 bases, with 6 bases spanning the gap. The CDR3 covers 13 residues. The V gene's germline CDR1 is SGDLS and CDR2 YYNGEE. The CDR3 spells CASSVEWADTQYF. As DNA, the CDR3 is TGTGCCAGCAGCGTAGAGTGGGCAGATACGCAGTATTTT.

This chain connects TRBV5-1 to TRBJ1-1, with D possibly TRBD1 on 5 matching bases. The germline V gene has CDR1 SGHRS and CDR2 YFSETQ. The CDR3 spans 14 residues. V gave up 3 bases and J gave up 1 base, with 10 bases separating them. The DNA of the CDR3 is TGCGCCAGCAGCTCCGGGGGGGGGAACACTGAAGCTTTCTTT. It translates to CASSSGGGNTEAFF.

The gene calls are TRBV5-1 and TRBJ2-2; tentatively, D is TRBD2 (6 bases). With 0 bases removed from V and 2 bases from J, the gap between germline ends came to 17 bases. Per the germline V gene, CDR1 is SGHRS and CDR2 is YFSETQ. This CDR3 has 18 residues. This chain's CDR3 is CASSLVQSARGNTGELFF. As DNA, the CDR3 is TGCGCCAGCAGCTTGGTACAGTCTGCGCGGGGAAACACCGGGGAGCTGTTTTTT.

This clone was recorded once. The chain has TRBV29-1 and TRBJ2-5; 9 positions agree with TRBD2. CDR1 is SQVTM, CDR2 ANQGSEA, per germline. CDR3 length: 14 residues. V shed 4 bases, J shed 4 bases, and the junction held 7 bases outside the gene matches. CDR3 region: CSVGPAGGRETQYF. CDR3 bases: TGCAGCGTTGGCCCAGCGGGGGGAAGAGAGACCCAGTACTTC.

The genes are TRBV11-1 and TRBJ2-1; 12 nucleotides agree with TRBD2. The junction had 4 bases not matched to a gene; V was cut back by 4 bases and J by 9 bases. Germline CDR1 is SGHAT and CDR2 is FQDESV (reference sequence). This CDR3 contains 14 residues. CDR3 loop: CASSSSGGAGEQFF. CDR3 nucleotide sequence: TGTGCCAGCAGCTCTAGCGGGGGGGCCGGTGAGCAGTTCTTC.

The chain joins TRBV4-1 to TRBJ2-1; no firm D call. V was cut by 5 bases and J by 6 bases, with 5 bases left in between. This CDR3 spans 11 amino acids. The germline V gene has CDR1 MGHRA and CDR2 YSYEKL. CDR3 in amino acids: CASSGINEQFF. Here the CDR3 DNA reads TGCGCCAGCAGCGGCATCAATGAGCAGTTCTTC.

The chain combines TRBV25-1 with TRBJ1-6, with no clear D. Germline CDR1 is MGHDK and CDR2 is SYGVNS. The CDR3 runs 12 residues. Trimming removed 6 bases at V and 5 bases at J, with 5 bases between. CDR3 DNA sequence: TGTGCCAGCAGGGGTAATAATTCACCCCTCCACTTT. This encodes CASRGNNSPLHF. Complete variable domain (other parts from reference TRBV25-1 and TRBJ1-6): EADIYQTPRYLVIGTGKKITLECSQTMGHDKMYWYQQDPGMELHLIHYSYGVNSTEKGDLSSESTVSRIRTEHFPLTLESARPSHTSQYLCASRGNNSPLHFGNGTRLTVT.

The chain links TRBV6-5 to TRBJ2-5; tentatively, D is TRBD2 (6 bases). The germline V and J ends were trimmed by 2 bases and 2 bases, with 12 bases remaining between them. Germline assignment: CDR1 MNHEY and CDR2 SVGAGI. The CDR3 is 15 residues long. The CDR3 nucleotides read TGTGCCAGCAGTTACGGAGGGTTCGGTCAAGAGACCCAGTACTTC. The encoded protein is CASSYGGFGQETQYF.

The rearrangement joins TRBV9 to TRBJ2-7, with 8 bases aligning to TRBD2. Trimming cost V 0 bases and J 7 bases; bases outside gene matches: 15. The CDR3 has 17 residues. Germline V gene data show CDR1 as SGDLS and CDR2 as YYNGEE. This CDR3 reads CASSVELGSGGAGEQYF. CDR3 sequence (DNA): TGTGCCAGCAGCGTAGAGCTGGGTTCCGGGGGGGCAGGAGAGCAGTACTTC.

The J gene is TRBJ2-1, the V gene TRBV15; no firm D call. V lost 0 bases and J lost 7, with 19 bases in between. CDR1 is LNHNV, CDR2 YYDKDF, per germline (reference sequence). The CDR3 contains 17 residues. The DNA of the CDR3 is TGTGCCACCAGCAGAGATGGGCGGACCCTCCGAGAGAATGAGCAGTTCTTC. This encodes CATSRDGRTLRENEQFF.

The rearrangement uses TRBV27 and TRBJ1-4; a weak D match, TRBD1 (5 bases). V shed 3 bases and J shed 4 bases, with 9 bases lying between them. The CDR3 is 14 amino acids. Germline V gene lookup returns CDR1 MNHEY and CDR2 SMNVEV (reference sequence). The CDR3 DNA sequence: TGTGCCAGCAGTTTTTGGGGGGATAATGAAAAACTGTTTTTT. Amino acid sequence: CASSFWGDNEKLFF.

This chain links TRBV5-1 with TRBJ1-2; no clear D gene. The germline V and J ends were trimmed by 4 bases and 0 bases, with 10 bases remaining between them. This CDR3 is 14 amino acids long. Germline V gives CDR1 SGHRS, CDR2 YFSETQ. The CDR3 loop is CASSDNPANYGYTF. The CDR3 DNA reads as TGCGCCAGCAGCGATAACCCCGCTAACTATGGCTACACCTTC.

V and J are TRBV7-9 and TRBJ1-4; no definite D call. The CDR3 runs to 12 residues. V lost 4 bases to trimming and J lost 14 bases, with 14 bases between them. Germline lookup yields CDR1 SEHNR and CDR2 FQNEAQ (reference sequence). For the CDR3, the DNA is TGTGCCAGCAGCTCCTACAAGGGAAAGCTGTTTTTT. It is translated as CASSSYKGKLFF.

The gene calls are TRBV5-1 and TRBJ2-5; no clear D. Germline CDR1 and CDR2: SGHRS and YFSETQ. The ends were cut back, 0 bases at V and 5 bases at J, with 5 bases in the middle. The CDR3 runs to 12 residues. CDR3 in amino acids: CASSLGSETQYF. CDR3 nucleotides: TGCGCCAGCAGCTTGGGTTCCGAGACCCAGTACTTC. Supplemented by reference TRBV5-1 and TRBJ2-5, the full variable domain reads KAGVTQTPRYLIKTRGQQVTLSCSPISGHRSVSWYQQTPGQGLQFLFEYFSETQRNKGNFPGRFSGRQFSNSRSEMNVSTLELGDSALYLCASSLGSETQYFGPGTRLLVL.

The chain has TRBV9 and TRBJ1-2, with a tentative D call TRBD1 (6 bases). The germline V and J ends were trimmed by 0 bases and 7 bases, with 13 bases remaining between them. CDR1 is SGDLS and CDR2 is YYNGEE in the germline V gene. The CDR3 length is 14 residues. As DNA, the CDR3 is TGTGCCAGCAGCGTAGAGGGCAGGGGCAGTGGCTACACCTTC. Protein: CASSVEGRGSGYTF.

This clone was observed a few times. V usage is TRBV18 and J usage is TRBJ2-7, with a possible D match to TRBD1 (5 bases). The CDR3 runs to 13 residues. Trimming took off 3 bases at V and 3 bases at J, with 9 bases between the two ends. CDR1 is KGHSH and CDR2 is LQKENI in the germline V gene. CDR3 in DNA: TGTGCCAGCTCACCCATTGGACACTACGAGCAGTACTTC. Protein sequence: CASSPIGHYEQYF.

The chain has TRBV5-4 and TRBJ1-1; possibly TRBD1 for D (5 bases). The CDR3 is made up of 16 amino acids. The germline V and J ends were trimmed by 0 bases and 5 bases, with 17 bases remaining between them. Germline V lookup: CDR1 SGHNT, CDR2 YYREEE (reference sequence). The CDR3 here is CASSLALAGGETEAFF. DNA for the CDR3: TGTGCCAGCAGCTTGGCCTTAGCGGGGGGGGAAACTGAAGCTTTCTTT.